This is a list of T cell receptor beta chains from one sample in a study of technical replicates of blood from a handful of donors. Clones were sequenced by immunoSEQ multiplex PCR, and TCRdb holds only the in-frame ones, with some missing. The sample lists some 13,000 clones, over 85% occurring once. Sequences were obtained from PBMCs. The receptors stem from a human donor in good health. The CDR3 runs from the conserved cysteine through the conserved F or W. Each record gives: V gene, J gene, D gene, CDR3 protein, CDR3 DNA. D genes are given only for firm matches.

TRBV7-3	TRBJ2-3	TRBD2	CASSVRLAGSTDTQYF	TGTGCCAGCAGCGTGCGACTAGCGGGAAGCACAGATACGCAGTATTTT
TRBV6-1	TRBJ2-7	TRBD2	CASSETLSGSYEQYF	TGTGCCAGCAGTGAAACTCTTAGCGGGAGCTACGAGCAGTACTTC
TRBV4-2	TRBJ2-2	.	CASSQEGLTGELFF	TGTGCCAGCAGCCAAGAGGGCTTGACCGGGGAGCTGTTTTTT
TRBV28	TRBJ1-2	.	CAASTGTRNYGYTF	TGTGCCGCCTCGACGGGGACTCGTAACTATGGCTACACCTTC
TRBV6-6	TRBJ2-1	TRBD2	CASSSLAGAAYNEQFF	TGTGCCAGCAGCTCGCTAGCGGGGGCCGCCTACAATGAGCAGTTCTTC
TRBV6-1	TRBJ2-1	.	CASRLADTFYNEQFF	TGTGCCAGCAGATTAGCGGATACGTTCTACAATGAGCAGTTCTTC
TRBV11-3	TRBJ2-3	.	CASSLGQLGTDTQYF	TGTGCCAGCAGCTTAGGACAACTAGGGACAGATACGCAGTATTTT
TRBV7-2	TRBJ1-2	TRBD1	CASSLNWDRVNGYTF	TGTGCCAGCAGCTTAAATTGGGACAGGGTTAATGGCTACACCTTC
TRBV18	TRBJ2-1	.	CASSPDGGTQFF	TGTGCCAGCTCACCGGACGGCGGGACCCAGTTCTTC
TRBV6-5	TRBJ2-5	.	CASSPPGQETQYF	TGTGCCAGCAGTCCGCCAGGCCAAGAGACCCAGTACTTC
TRBV10-3	TRBJ2-3	.	CATTGSTDTQYF	TGTGCCACTACCGGGTCCACAGATACGCAGTATTTT
TRBV29-1	TRBJ2-7	.	CSVAVVSSYEQYF	TGCAGCGTTGCCGTGGTGAGCTCCTACGAGCAGTACTTC
TRBV4-1	TRBJ2-1	.	CASSQSEAELYNEQFF	TGCGCCAGCAGCCAATCGGAAGCGGAGCTCTACAATGAGCAGTTCTTC
TRBV2	TRBJ1-1	.	CASSGQYLDTEAFF	TGTGCCAGCAGTGGGCAGTATCTGGACACTGAAGCTTTCTTT
TRBV5-6	TRBJ1-5	.	CASSLASGTKARPQHF	TGTGCCAGCAGCTTGGCCTCGGGGACAAAGGCCCGGCCCCAGCATTTT
TRBV6-5	TRBJ2-7	TRBD2	CASSYGTSRSYEQYF	TGTGCCAGCAGTTACGGGACTAGCAGATCCTACGAGCAGTACTTC
TRBV28	TRBJ2-7	TRBD1	CASSLDRVGEQYF	TGTGCCAGCAGTCTCGACAGGGTGGGCGAGCAGTACTTC
TRBV12-5	TRBJ2-5	TRBD2	CASASSGRAQETQYF	TGTGCTAGTGCGTCTAGCGGGAGGGCCCAGGAGACCCAGTACTTC
TRBV27	TRBJ1-2	.	CASSLQGSSYGYTF	TGTGCCAGCAGTTTACAGGGCAGTTCCTATGGCTACACCTTC
TRBV7-8	TRBJ1-3	.	CASSHPLAGDGNTIYF	TGTGCCAGCAGCCATCCATTAGCAGGGGACGGAAACACCATATATTTT
TRBV5-4	TRBJ1-1	.	CASSLAFGGDTEAFF	TGTGCCAGCAGCTTGGCCTTCGGGGGGGACACTGAAGCTTTCTTT
TRBV5-1	TRBJ2-1	.	CASSLAGGGSSYNEQFF	TGCGCCAGCAGCTTGGCCGGGGGCGGGAGCTCCTACAATGAGCAGTTCTTC
TRBV30	TRBJ2-7	TRBD2	CAWRGTSGSYEQYF	TGTGCCTGGAGGGGGACTAGCGGGTCCTACGAGCAGTACTTC
TRBV5-1	TRBJ2-7	TRBD1	CASSSSTGTGLYEQYF	TGCGCCAGCAGCAGCTCGACCGGGACAGGGCTATACGAGCAGTACTTC
TRBV7-9	TRBJ1-2	.	CASSSVDGYTF	TGTGCCAGCAGCTCAGTGGATGGCTACACCTTC
TRBV5-1	TRBJ2-7	TRBD1	CASSSRRGTGGWEQYF	TGCGCCAGCAGCTCCCGGCGCGGGACAGGGGGCTGGGAGCAGTACTTC
TRBV11-3	TRBJ2-1	.	CASSLGAGPYNEQFF	TGTGCCAGCAGCTTAGGGGCAGGCCCCTACAATGAGCAGTTCTTC
TRBV28	TRBJ2-2	.	CASSSRGAGELFF	TGTGCCAGCAGTTCCCGAGGAGCCGGGGAGCTGTTTTTT
TRBV18	TRBJ2-3	.	CASSRNTDTQYF	TGTGCCAGCTCGCGAAATACAGATACGCAGTATTTT